This paragraph reports one T cell receptor beta chain. The antigen is unknown. Some clones are missing from TCRdb's copy, which holds only in-frame ones; the method was immunoSEQ multiplex PCR. Here the sample spans around 46,000 clones, roughly 90% being singletons. Researchers took blood at baseline, on cycle 4 day 1, and on cycle 7 day 1. This sample was included in a study of OX40 agonist ivuxolimab in advanced cancers. Study-level results: At doses 0.1 to 3.0 mg/kg, CD4+ and CD8+ clones expanded.

This CDR3 contains 13 residues. V was clipped by 8 bases and J by 7 bases; unmatched bases: 3. Per the germline V gene, CDR1 is SNHLY and CDR2 is FYNNEI. The TCR comes from an adult with an advanced solid tumor such as melanoma, head and neck, liver or kidney cancer. Sequencing was performed on CD4+ or CD8+ T cells sorted from blood, taken in a trial of the OX40 agonist ivuxolimab. The chain joins TRBV2 to TRBJ2-2; 11 bases agree with TRBD1. The DNA of the CDR3 is TGTGCCAGCCCGGGACAGGGGGGCGGGGAGCTGTTTTTT. The encoded protein is CASPGQGGGELFF.